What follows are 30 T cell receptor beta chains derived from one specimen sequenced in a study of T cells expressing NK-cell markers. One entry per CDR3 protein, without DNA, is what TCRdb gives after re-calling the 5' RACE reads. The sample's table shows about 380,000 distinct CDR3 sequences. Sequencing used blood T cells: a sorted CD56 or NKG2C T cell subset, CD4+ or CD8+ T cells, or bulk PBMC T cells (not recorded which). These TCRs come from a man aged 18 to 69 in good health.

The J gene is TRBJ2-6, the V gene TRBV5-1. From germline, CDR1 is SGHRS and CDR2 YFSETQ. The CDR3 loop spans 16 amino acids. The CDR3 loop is CASSLSGSSGANVLTF. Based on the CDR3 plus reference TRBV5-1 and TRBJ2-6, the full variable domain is KAGVTQTPRYLIKTRGQQVTLSCSPISGHRSVSWYQQTPGQGLQFLFEYFSETQRNKGNFPGRFSGRQFSNSRSEMNVSTLELGDSALYLCASSLSGSSGANVLTFGAGSRLTVL.

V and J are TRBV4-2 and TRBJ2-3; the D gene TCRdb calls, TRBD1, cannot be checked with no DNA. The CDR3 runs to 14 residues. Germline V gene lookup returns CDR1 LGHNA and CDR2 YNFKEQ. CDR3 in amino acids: CASTKNGAGDTQYF.

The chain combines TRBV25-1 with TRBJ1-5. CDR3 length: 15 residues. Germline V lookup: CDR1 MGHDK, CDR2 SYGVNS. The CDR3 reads CASSDSGLSNQPQHF.

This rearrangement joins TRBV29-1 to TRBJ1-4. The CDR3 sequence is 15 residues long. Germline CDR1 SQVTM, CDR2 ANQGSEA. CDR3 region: CSVSKYGTAGEKLFF.

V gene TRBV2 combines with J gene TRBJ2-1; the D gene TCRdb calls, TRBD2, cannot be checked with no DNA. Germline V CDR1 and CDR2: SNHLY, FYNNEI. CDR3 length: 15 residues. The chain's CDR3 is CASKPPSGVYNEQFF.

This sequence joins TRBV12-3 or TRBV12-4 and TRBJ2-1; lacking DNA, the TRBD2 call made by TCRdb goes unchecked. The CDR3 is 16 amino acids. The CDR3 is CASSFPTSGGPNEQFF.

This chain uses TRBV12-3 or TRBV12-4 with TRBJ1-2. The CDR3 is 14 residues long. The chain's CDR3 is CASSLVRVVYGYTF.

The CDR3 reads CASSQGDRARQPQHF. V is TRBV3-1 and J is TRBJ1-5; the TCRdb call, TRBD1, lacks DNA for checking. Germline lookup yields CDR1 LGHDT and CDR2 YNNKEL (reference sequence). CDR3 length: 15 residues.

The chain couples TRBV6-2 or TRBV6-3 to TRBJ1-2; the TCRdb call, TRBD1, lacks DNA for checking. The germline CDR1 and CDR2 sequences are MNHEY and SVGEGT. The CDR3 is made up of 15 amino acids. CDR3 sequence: CASSYSSREWYGYTF.

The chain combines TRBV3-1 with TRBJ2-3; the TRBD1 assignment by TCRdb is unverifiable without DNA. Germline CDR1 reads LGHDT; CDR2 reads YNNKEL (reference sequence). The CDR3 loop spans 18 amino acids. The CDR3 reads CASSQFLAPQNPADTQYF.

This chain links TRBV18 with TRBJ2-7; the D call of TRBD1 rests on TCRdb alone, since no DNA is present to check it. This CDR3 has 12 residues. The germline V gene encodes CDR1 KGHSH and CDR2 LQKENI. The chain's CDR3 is CASSSRDGEQYF.

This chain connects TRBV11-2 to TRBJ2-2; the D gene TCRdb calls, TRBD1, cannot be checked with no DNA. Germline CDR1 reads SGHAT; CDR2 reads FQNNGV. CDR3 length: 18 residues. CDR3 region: CASRWRSSGTGTTGELFF. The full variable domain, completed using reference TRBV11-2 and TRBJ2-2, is EAGVAQSPRYKIIEKRQSVAFWCNPISGHATLYWYQQILGQGPKLLIQFQNNGVVDDSQLPKDRFSAERLKGVDSTLKIQPAKLEDSAVYLCASRWRSSGTGTTGELFFGEGSRLTVL.

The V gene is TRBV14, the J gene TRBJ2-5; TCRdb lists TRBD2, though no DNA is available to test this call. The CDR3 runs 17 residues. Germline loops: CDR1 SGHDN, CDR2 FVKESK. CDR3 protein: CASSQARLAGGRETQYF. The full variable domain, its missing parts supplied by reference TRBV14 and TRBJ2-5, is EAGVTQFPSHSVIEKGQTVTLRCDPISGHDNLYWYRRVMGKEIKFLLHFVKESKQDESGMPNNRFLAERTGGTYSTLKVQPAELEDSGVYFCASSQARLAGGRETQYFGPGTRLLVL.

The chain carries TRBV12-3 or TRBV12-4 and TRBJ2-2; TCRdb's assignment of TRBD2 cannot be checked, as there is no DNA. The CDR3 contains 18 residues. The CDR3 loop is CASSFGMVTTGGTGELFF.

The CDR3 sequence is CASRSRLAQIHRGAVFF. The chain recombines TRBV11-3 with TRBJ2-2; as DNA is missing, the TRBD1 call by TCRdb cannot be tested. This CDR3 spans 17 amino acids. Germline V gene data show CDR1 as SGHNT and CDR2 as YENEEA. Full variable domain (missing parts from reference TRBV11-3 and TRBJ2-2): EAGVVQSPRYKIIEKKQPVAFWCNPISGHNTLYWYLQNLGQGPELLIRYENEEAVDDSQLPKDRFSAERLKGVDSTLKIQPAELGDSAVYLCASRSRLAQIHRGAVFFGEGSRLTVL.

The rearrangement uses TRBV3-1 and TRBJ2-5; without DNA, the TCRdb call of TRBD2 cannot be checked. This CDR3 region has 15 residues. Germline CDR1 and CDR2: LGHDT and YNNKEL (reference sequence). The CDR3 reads CASSQERWPMETQYF.

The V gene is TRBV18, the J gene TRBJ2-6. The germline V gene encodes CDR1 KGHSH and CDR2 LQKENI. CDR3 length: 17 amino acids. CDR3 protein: CASSPLVTASGANVLTF. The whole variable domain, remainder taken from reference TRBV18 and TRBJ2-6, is NAGVMQNPRHLVRRRGQEARLRCSPMKGHSHVYWYRQLPEEGLKFMVYLQKENIIDESGMPKERFSAEFPKEGPSILRIQQVVRGDSAAYFCASSPLVTASGANVLTFGAGSRLTVL.

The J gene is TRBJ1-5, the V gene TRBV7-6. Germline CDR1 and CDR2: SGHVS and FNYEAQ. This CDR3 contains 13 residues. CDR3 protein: CASSFGLDQPQHF.

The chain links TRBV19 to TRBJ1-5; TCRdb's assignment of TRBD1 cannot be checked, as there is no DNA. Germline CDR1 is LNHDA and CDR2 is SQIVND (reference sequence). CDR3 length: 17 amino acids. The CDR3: CASSLTRTAYSNQPQHF.

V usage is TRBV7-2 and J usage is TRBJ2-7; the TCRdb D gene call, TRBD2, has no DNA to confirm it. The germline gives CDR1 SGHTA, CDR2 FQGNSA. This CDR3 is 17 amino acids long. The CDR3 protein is CASSLSSGGFSLLEQYF.

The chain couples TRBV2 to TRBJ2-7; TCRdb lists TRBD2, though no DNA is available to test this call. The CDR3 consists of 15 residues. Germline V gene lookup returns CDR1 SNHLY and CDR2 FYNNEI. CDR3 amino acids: CASSELSGAGYEQYF.

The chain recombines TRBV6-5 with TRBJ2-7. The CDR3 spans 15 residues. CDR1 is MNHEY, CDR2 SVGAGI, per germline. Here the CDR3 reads CASSYRLESSYEQYF.

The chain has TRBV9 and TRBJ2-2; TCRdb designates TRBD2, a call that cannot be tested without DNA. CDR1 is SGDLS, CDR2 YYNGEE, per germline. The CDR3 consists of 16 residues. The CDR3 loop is CASSGLAGENTGELFF.

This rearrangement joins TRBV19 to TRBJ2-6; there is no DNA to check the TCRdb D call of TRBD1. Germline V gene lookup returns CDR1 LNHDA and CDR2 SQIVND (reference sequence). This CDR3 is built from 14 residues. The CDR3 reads CASTPGAGANVLTF.

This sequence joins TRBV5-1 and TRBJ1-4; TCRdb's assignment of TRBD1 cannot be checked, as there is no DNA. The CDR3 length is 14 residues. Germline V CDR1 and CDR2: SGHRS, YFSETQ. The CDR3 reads CASKGAAENEKLFF.

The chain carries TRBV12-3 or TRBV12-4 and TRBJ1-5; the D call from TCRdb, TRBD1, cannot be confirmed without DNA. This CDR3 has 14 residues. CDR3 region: CASSSRDRNQPQHF.

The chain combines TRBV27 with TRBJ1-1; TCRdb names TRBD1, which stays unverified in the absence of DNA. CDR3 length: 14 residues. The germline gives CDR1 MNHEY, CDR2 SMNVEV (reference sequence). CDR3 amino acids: CASSPNQGNTEAFF.

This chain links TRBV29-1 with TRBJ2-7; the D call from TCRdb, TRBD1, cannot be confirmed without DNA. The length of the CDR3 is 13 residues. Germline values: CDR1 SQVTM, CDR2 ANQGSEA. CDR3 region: CSVARTEGVGQYF.

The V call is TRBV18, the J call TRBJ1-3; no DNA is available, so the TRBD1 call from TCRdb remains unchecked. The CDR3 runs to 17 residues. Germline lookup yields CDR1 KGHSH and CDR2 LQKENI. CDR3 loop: CASSPGLTDSSGNTIYF.

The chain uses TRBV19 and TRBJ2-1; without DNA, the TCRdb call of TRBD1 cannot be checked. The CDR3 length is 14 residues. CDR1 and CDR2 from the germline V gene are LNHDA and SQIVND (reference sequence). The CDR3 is CASSARQLDNEQFF.